This TCR beta chain derives from a study of early T cells in non-severe SARS-CoV-2 infection. Across the study: It was bulk RNA from unsorted whole blood that was sequenced, and the chains were unpaired.

This CDR3 has 14 residues. Germline CDR1 reads SGHRS; CDR2 reads YFSETQ. Losses at the gene ends were 7 bases for V and 4 bases for J; bases not matched to a gene: 7. General study findings and limits: In VDJdb matching, anti-spike CD8 responses were favored while private and CD4 specificities went missing.

This clonotype was counted a few times. Its antigen is currently unknown. Tagging with unique molecular identifiers was applied to individual cDNA molecules. TCRdb re-derived calls from the 5' RACE reads in MiXCR, one entry per CDR3 protein. The repertoire holds tens of thousands of distinct CDR3 sequences, with roughly an eighth as singletons. The rearrangement links TRBV5-1 to TRBJ2-3; TRBD2 matches 9 bases. Sequencing input: whole blood. The receptor was isolated from an adult who was a healthcare worker with PCR-confirmed SARS-CoV-2 infection or an uninfected control (not recorded which). CDR3 nucleotides: TGCGCCAGCCAGACTAGCGGATTTTCAGATACGCAGTATTTT. It specifies CASQTSGFSDTQYF.